Described below is a single T cell receptor beta chain sequence and its context. This specimen comes from a study of blood T cell repertoires in COVID-19. Study-wide context: The cDNA or gDNA used as material had been derived from T cells, B-cell-depleted T cells, or PBMCs.

In the authors' workflow: Using reference gene primer amplification, nucleated cell counts were estimated. Only in-frame clones appear in the TCRdb table, and some are missing; sequencing was by immunoSEQ multiplex PCR. That table furnishes V, J and clone size, whereas the DNA furnished D and trimming. The sample holds 25,000 to 35,000 clones, around 88% seen once. The V end was cut by 4 bases, the J end by 4 bases, with 22 bases between. The germline V gene has CDR1 SQVTM and CDR2 ANQGSEA. The CDR3 consists of 16 residues. This TCR was recovered from a human donor in a cohort sampled during active COVID-19. Input material: peripheral blood. V is TRBV29-1 and J is TRBJ1-2; D perhaps matches TRBD1 (6 bases). DNA for the CDR3: TGCAGCGTTGGGAGCGGGACAATGAATCACATCTATGGCTACACCTTC. Protein product: CSVGSGTMNHIYGYTF.